A single sample is the source of the 24 T cell receptor beta chains below, sequenced in a study of T cell clonality in common variable immunodeficiency. Study-wide results and caveats: Reportedly, TCR beta sequences from common variable immunodeficiency showed fewer deletions and N-nucleotide insertions.

The method was immunoSEQ multiplex PCR; TCRdb's version includes in-frame clones alone and lacks a portion of them. The specimen gives 20,000 to 25,000 clones without singletons; the ten biggest hold around 2%. Their antigens remain unidentified. Material: peripheral blood mononuclear cells. The receptors originated from a human donor with common variable immunodeficiency.

This clone was seen at least ten times. Read sequence stops 3 residues before the CDR3 end, and the germline J gene provides the missing end. This chain links TRBV7-9 with TRBJ2-7; tentatively, D is TRBD1 (6 bases). The CDR3 has 14 residues. The ends were cut back, 5 bases at V and 1 base at J, with 12 bases in the middle. Germline V CDR1 and CDR2: SEHNR, FQNEAQ (reference sequence). CDR3 bases read: TGTGCCAGCAGCCCAGGGGTTATTTCCTACGAG. Residues: CASSPGVISYE. The whole CDR3 is CASSPGVISYEQYF.

This clone was detected many times. Incomplete CDR3 DNA: TGCAGTGCTAGGGGGAGGGGAGATCAGCCC. Translated, it gives CSARGRGDQP. The full-length CDR3 reads as CSARGRGDQPQHF. The genes are TRBV20-1 and TRBJ1-5; D might be TRBD1 (5 bases). The read is 3 residues too short to cover the CDR3 end, so that end is filled in from the germline J gene. Germline lookup yields CDR1 DFQATT and CDR2 SNEGSKA (reference sequence). The V end lost 3 bases, the J end lost 5 bases, and 11 bases lay between the germline ends. This CDR3 is built from 13 residues.

This clone is medium-sized in the sample. The read terminates 3 residues ahead of where the CDR3 ends, so the germline J gene completes it. The chain couples TRBV18 to TRBJ1-2, with TRBD1 matching 12 bases. The CDR3 contains 16 residues. Germline CDR1 reads KGHSH; CDR2 reads LQKENI. CDR3 DNA (partial): TGTGCCAGCTCACCACCGGGACAGGGGGCGGCTAGCGGC. It is translated as CASSPPGQGAASG. The entire CDR3 sequence reads CASSPPGQGAASGYTF.

Many counts were recorded for this clone. Read data end 3 residues before the CDR3 end; the end is taken from the germline J gene. J is TRBJ2-2 and V is TRBV4-2; D may be TRBD1 (5 bases). V was cut by 0 bases and J by 7 bases, with 9 bases left in between. CDR1 LGHNA and CDR2 YNFKEQ come from the germline V gene. The CDR3 is 14 residues long. The DNA read from the CDR3 is TGTGCCAGCAGCCAAGAACAGGACCGCGGGGAG. Protein product: CASSQEQDRGE. The whole CDR3 reads CASSQEQDRGELFF.

This clone came up many times. The read halts 3 residues ahead of the CDR3 end, with the missing end drawn from the germline J gene. The chain employs TRBV5-1 and TRBJ2-3; 9 nucleotides align to TRBD1. Germline V gene lookup returns CDR1 SGHRS and CDR2 YFSETQ. The CDR3 consists of 18 residues. The J segment lost 0 bases and the V segment lost 0 bases, leaving 8 bases of the junction unmatched. CDR3 sequence reads: CASSLGGRQGGSTDTQYF. The CDR3 bases that were read are TGCGCCAGCAGCTTGGGGGGGCGACAGGGGGGAAGCACAGATACG.

This clone showed up many times. Read coverage stops 3 residues before the CDR3 terminus; the germline J gene supplies the remainder. The chain links TRBV11-2 to TRBJ1-2; perhaps TRBD1 as D (5 bases). CDR3 size: 13 residues. The germline gives CDR1 SGHAT, CDR2 FQNNGV. V was cut by 1 base and J by 2 bases, with 5 bases left in between. The CDR3: CASSLGGNYGYTF. The sequenced part of the CDR3 DNA is TGTGCCAGCAGCTTAGGGGGCAACTATGGC.

This clone was seen ten or more times. The sequenced fragment ends 3 residues before the CDR3 boundary, so the rest is inferred from the germline J gene. The chain is built from TRBV5-1 and TRBJ2-7, with D possibly TRBD1 on 6 matching bases. This CDR3 is built from 15 residues. Germline V gene lookup returns CDR1 SGHRS and CDR2 YFSETQ. The V gene lost 4 bases and the J gene lost 5 bases, with 19 bases spanning the gap. The DNA read from the CDR3 is TGCGCCAGCAGCAAACCGACAGGTGGCCTCGACGAG. As protein: CASSKPTGGLDE. The full CDR3 reads CASSKPTGGLDEQYF.

This clone was seen repeatedly, ten times or more. The CDR3: CASSSPGQENTEAFF. CDR3 DNA, as far as it was read: TGTGCCAGCAGTTCCCCGGGACAGGAGAACACTGAA. The chain has TRBV28 and TRBJ1-1, with 8 bases matching TRBD1. The read ends 3 residues before the CDR3 terminus; that terminus is restored from the germline J gene. CDR1 is MDHEN, CDR2 SYDVKM, per germline. CDR3 length equals 15 residues. V shed 4 bases, J shed 1 base, and the junction held 5 bases outside the gene matches.

A few counts support this clone. The read is 3 residues too short to cover the CDR3 end, so that end is filled in from the germline J gene. The rearrangement links TRBV19 to TRBJ1-5; 7 nucleotides agree with TRBD1. This CDR3 is 13 amino acids long. The V gene end was trimmed by 0 bases and the J gene end by 7 bases; junction bases not matched to a gene: 0. Germline loops: CDR1 LNHDA, CDR2 SQIVND (reference sequence). The CDR3 region is CASSIEGQQPQHF. The covered CDR3 bases are TGTGCCAGTAGTATAGAGGGACAGCAGCCC.

This clone was recorded at least ten times. The missing CDR3 end, 3 residues past where the read stops, is filled in from the germline J gene. V and J are TRBV2 and TRBJ2-5, with D possibly matching TRBD1 (6 bases). This CDR3 is built from 13 residues. Germline lookup yields CDR1 SNHLY and CDR2 FYNNEI. The ends were cut back, 4 bases at V and 5 bases at J, with 11 bases in the middle. CDR3 bases read: TGTGCCAGCAGTGTAAGGCAGGGGGAGACC. Protein: CASSVRQGET. The entire CDR3 reads CASSVRQGETQYF.

This clone has at least ten counts. The read halts 3 residues ahead of the CDR3 end, with the missing end drawn from the germline J gene. The rearrangement links TRBV7-8 to TRBJ2-3; possibly TRBD2 for D (5 bases). This CDR3 has 15 amino acids. Germline values: CDR1 SGHVS, CDR2 FQNEAQ. The V gene lost 1 base and the J gene lost 0 bases, with 8 bases spanning the gap. CDR3 in amino acids: CASSLETGSTDTQYF. The sequenced part of the CDR3 DNA is TGTGCCAGCAGCTTAGAGACGGGGAGCACAGATACG.

Points on this clone: The read ends 3 residues early relative to the CDR3; the germline J gene fills the gap. The rearrangement links TRBV2 to TRBJ1-1; 10 bases map to TRBD1. Germline CDR1 reads SNHLY; CDR2 reads FYNNEI. V lost 6 bases and J lost 1; bases outside the gene matches: 5. The CDR3 sequence is 15 residues long. The DNA read from the CDR3 is TGTGCCAGCAGCCAGACAGGGGGCCCGAACACTGAA. It yields the protein CASSQTGGPNTE. The full CDR3 sequence reads CASSQTGGPNTEAFF.

This clone was found a few times. This clone may be a read error of a much larger clone one base away. Read coverage stops 3 residues before the CDR3 terminus; the germline J gene supplies the remainder. The rearrangement links TRBV18 to TRBJ1-4; D uncertain. CDR1 is KGHSH and CDR2 is LQKENI in the germline V gene. Trimming left V 4 bases short and J 8 bases short, with 11 bases between. This CDR3 has 13 residues. CDR3: CASSQNNKEKLFF. CDR3 bases read: TGTGCCAGCTCACAAAACAATAAGGAAAAA.

This clone was counted ten times or more. Read sequence stops 3 residues before the CDR3 end, and the germline J gene provides the missing end. V and J are TRBV6-2 or TRBV6-3 and TRBJ2-5; D is perhaps TRBD2 (7 bases). With 6 bases removed from V and 4 bases from J, the gap between germline ends came to 15 bases. The CDR3 covers 14 residues. Germline V gene data show CDR1 as MNHEY and CDR2 as SVGEGT. Partial CDR3 DNA: TGTGCCAGCAGCCCCCAAGGGGGGGGAGAGACC. It specifies CASSPQGGGET. The whole CDR3 protein is CASSPQGGGETQYF.

This clone occurred many times. The observed sequence ends 3 residues before the CDR3 terminus, with the missing tail filled in from the germline J gene. This rearrangement joins TRBV28 to TRBJ2-1; D is uncertain. This CDR3 has 13 amino acids. CDR1 and CDR2 from the germline V gene are MDHEN and SYDVKM. Trimming shortened V by 4 bases and J by 4 bases, and 8 bases separated the two germline ends. The CDR3 sequence is CASSSNPYNEQFF. CDR3 bases read: TGTGCCAGCAGTTCTAACCCATACAATGAG.

This clone occurred many times. Read data end 3 residues before the CDR3 end; the end is taken from the germline J gene. J is TRBJ1-1 and V is TRBV20-1, with 7 positions matching TRBD1. The CDR3 runs 14 residues. Germline trimming cut 1 base from V and 3 bases from J; bases unmatched to any gene: 5. Looked up from germline, CDR1 is DFQATT and CDR2 is SNEGSKA (reference sequence). The part of the CDR3 DNA that was read is TGCAGTGCTAGAGGACACAGGGGAGACACTGAA. This gives the protein CSARGHRGDTE. The CDR3 in its entirety is CSARGHRGDTEAFF.

This clone was counted many times. The CDR3 reads CASSLSGQGKNIQYF. CDR3 bases read: TGTGCCAGTAGTTTATCTGGGCAGGGCAAAAACATT. The J gene is TRBJ2-4, the V gene TRBV19, with D perhaps TRBD1 (5 bases). The read stops 3 residues short of the end of the CDR3; the missing end is completed from the germline J gene. The CDR3 totals 15 residues. Germline V gene lookup returns CDR1 LNHDA and CDR2 SQIVND (reference sequence). The V gene lost 5 bases and the J gene lost 3 bases, with 14 bases spanning the gap.

This clone was detected many times. The read gets to within 3 residues of the CDR3 end, and the germline J gene fills in the rest. The chain links TRBV19 to TRBJ2-3; D is possibly TRBD1 (5 bases). The CDR3 sequence is 14 residues long. Between the trimmed V and J ends, which lost 8 bases and 5 bases, there was a span of 17 bases. Germline CDR1 LNHDA, CDR2 SQIVND (reference sequence). The CDR3 here is CASGREGWEDTQYF. CDR3 DNA, as far as it was read: TGTGCCAGTGGCAGGGAAGGATGGGAAGATACG.

This clone was recorded many times. Incomplete CDR3 DNA: TGCGCCAGCAGCCTAGAAAGTCCTAACTATGGC. Protein product: CASSLESPNYG. In full, the CDR3 is CASSLESPNYGYTF. The chain couples TRBV5-1 to TRBJ1-2; D is ambiguous. The read stops 3 residues short of the end of the CDR3; the missing end is completed from the germline J gene. Trimming left V 4 bases short and J 0 bases short, with 10 bases between. Germline CDR1 reads SGHRS; CDR2 reads YFSETQ. The CDR3 sequence is 14 residues long. The full variable domain, rest sourced from reference TRBV5-1 and TRBJ1-2, is KAGVTQTPRYLIKTRGQQVTLSCSPISGHRSVSWYQQTPGQGLQFLFEYFSETQRNKGNFPGRFSGRQFSNSRSEMNVSTLELGDSALYLCASSLESPNYGYTFGSGTRLTVV.

This clone was detected many times. From the germline J gene comes the end of the CDR3, since the read stops 3 residues before it. The chain carries TRBV7-6 and TRBJ2-4; D call uncertain. V shed 3 bases and J shed 0 bases, with 3 bases lying between them. CDR1 and CDR2 from the germline V gene are SGHVS and FNYEAQ. The CDR3 is 13 amino acids. The CDR3 reads CASSFGAKNIQYF. The covered CDR3 bases are TGTGCCAGCAGCTTCGGAGCCAAAAACATT.

This clone was seen ten or more times. The read gets to within 3 residues of the CDR3 end, and the germline J gene fills in the rest. The chain combines TRBV29-1 with TRBJ2-5; the D gene could be TRBD1 or TRBD2 (5 bases each). Looked up from germline, CDR1 is SQVTM and CDR2 is ANQGSEA. With 0 bases removed from V and 1 base from J, the gap between germline ends came to 15 bases. This CDR3 has 16 amino acids. This CDR3 is CSVEDPRGNFQETQYF. The sequenced part of the CDR3 DNA is TGCAGCGTTGAAGATCCGAGGGGAAATTTCCAAGAGACC.

Ten or more counts support this clone. The read halts 3 residues ahead of the CDR3 end, with the missing end drawn from the germline J gene. V usage is TRBV5-6 and J usage is TRBJ1-2; TRBD1 aligns across 7 bases. Germline V lookup: CDR1 SGHDT, CDR2 YYEEEE. The junction had 7 bases not matched to a gene; V was cut back by 1 base and J by 7 bases. CDR3 length: 14 residues. The CDR3 here is CASSLFGRGSGYTF. Partial CDR3 DNA: TGTGCCAGCAGCTTGTTCGGCAGGGGGTCTGGC.

The sample holds many counts of this clone. The read is 3 residues too short to cover the CDR3 end, so that end is filled in from the germline J gene. The J gene is TRBJ2-3, the V gene TRBV5-5; tentatively, D is TRBD1 (5 bases). V was shortened by 0 bases and J by 4 bases, with 9 bases between the two germline ends. This CDR3 has 14 amino acids. Germline CDR1 reads SGHKS; CDR2 reads YYEKEE (reference sequence). The CDR3 loop reads CASSLGLRADTQYF. The CDR3 bases that were read are TGTGCCAGCAGCTTGGGGCTCAGGGCAGATACG.

This clone came up many times. The read finishes 3 residues shy of the CDR3 end, and the germline J gene is used to complete it. The chain uses TRBV20-1 and TRBJ2-3, with 9 bases that match TRBD2. This CDR3 has 13 residues. Germline loops: CDR1 DFQATT, CDR2 SNEGSKA (reference sequence). The ends lost 4 bases at V and 6 bases at J; junction bases unmatched: 5. Partial CDR3 DNA: TGCAGTGCTACAATAGCGGGGGCGGATACG. It encodes CSATIAGADT. The full CDR3 protein reads CSATIAGADTQYF.